This TCR beta chain came from a study of T cells expressing NK-cell markers. General study findings and limits: It remained uncertain whether the expanded NKG2C+ T cell clones were specific for HCMV antigens. Among CD8+ T cells from about six donors, dominant NKG2C+ clonotypes accounted for roughly 1.0-7.0%. The CD3+CD56-NKG2C+ fraction was also led by these clonotypes in several donors.

Germline V gene sequence: CDR1 SEHNR, CDR2 FQNEAQ (reference sequence). The CDR3 extends over 15 amino acids. As the method of synthesis, 5'RACE template switching with UMIs yielded TCR beta cDNA. TCRdb re-called the 5' RACE reads, yielding one record per CDR3 amino acid sequence without DNA. Its table lists hundreds of thousands of distinct CDR3 sequences. In the case of this clonotype: Its antigen is undetermined.

This TCR came from a man between 18 and 29 years old in good health. V gene TRBV7-9 combines with J gene TRBJ2-3; TCRdb proposes TRBD1, but this gene call is untestable without DNA. The source material was blood T cells: a sorted CD56 or NKG2C T cell subset, CD4+ or CD8+ T cells, or bulk PBMC T cells (not recorded which). The CDR3 region is CASSSPTGGRDTQYF.